The table lists the clone carrying this T cell receptor beta chain with many counts. Antigen unknown. The data were taken from a study of CD8 T cells in ankylosing spondylitis. TCRdb re-called the 5' RACE reads with MiXCR, one entry per CDR3 protein. Among fewer than 650,000 distinct CDR3 sequences listed, roughly 12% were seen once. General study points: A subset of motif variants has previously been described in the synovial fluid and blood of reactive arthritis. Among TCR beta sequences, a motif of eight highly homologous variants appeared characteristic of ankylosing spondylitis blood.

CDR1 is SGHRS, CDR2 YFSETQ, per germline. The CDR3 is made up of 15 amino acids. Trimming removed 0 bases at V and 1 base at J, with 9 bases between. The origin of this receptor is a male donor with ankylosing spondylitis. The sample comprised blood, either unsorted or a sorted T cell fraction (not recorded which). This sequence joins TRBV5-1 and TRBJ2-3; the D gene is possibly TRBD1 (5 bases). CDR3: CASSLGSTGTDTQYF. CDR3 nucleotides: TGCGCCAGCAGCTTGGGCTCGACAGGCACAGATACGCAGTATTTT.